This T cell receptor (beta chain) was sequenced in a study of blood T cell repertoires in COVID-19. Study members were between about 18 and 90 years old and lived in some 26 US regions. Cohorts were determined from participant-reported clinical history. This CDR3 contains 13 residues. Germline V gene data show CDR1 as SGHNT and CDR2 as YYREEE (reference sequence). Germline trimming cut 10 bases from V and 5 bases from J; bases unmatched to any gene: 11. This clone was detected only a few times. As handled by the study authors: Amplification from reference gene primers served as the basis for estimated nucleated cell counts. This table comes from immunoSEQ multiplex PCR, and its TCRdb copy is limited to in-frame clones, with some not included. V and J calls and clone size are those listed in that table; D and trimming were worked out from the DNA. The repertoire holds 400,000 to 500,000 clones, with about 88% as singletons.

The chain uses TRBV5-4 and TRBJ2-7; 8 bases are shared with TRBD1. Sequences were obtained from PBMCs or T cells enriched from blood (not recorded which). The sequence derives from a woman aged 18-35 years who had been exposed to COVID-19. CDR3 sequence: CARGTGPFNEQYF. Written as DNA, the CDR3 is TGTGCCCGAGGGACAGGCCCTTTTAACGAGCAGTACTTC.